This paragraph covers one T cell receptor (beta chain) sequence. Different DNA sequences within this sample yield the same CDR3. These data come from a study of shared clonotypes between healthy human individuals. As for the study in general: Donor composition was a couple of women and three men, aged 18 to 49.

Naive CD8 cells lacked CD45RO, underwent positive selection for CCR7 and left out terminally differentiated effector memory CD45RA+ cells. There were no recent acute infections or vaccinations among the donors, who were healthy HIV-negative adults. Data came from immunoSEQ multiplex PCR; TCRdb stores just in-frame clones and leaves some out. Of around 2,000,000 clones listed, around 96% were seen once; the top ten hold 1% to 1.3%. The receptor comes from a young man in good health. Sequencing was done on a sample of naive CD8+ T cells sorted from blood.

CDR3 protein: CASSLSQFYEQYF. CDR3 DNA sequence: TGTGCCAGCAGTTTATCTCAGTTTTACGAGCAGTACTTC. This sequence joins TRBV27 and TRBJ2-7, with D unresolved. Trimming removed 0 bases from V and 4 bases from J, with 7 bases in between. Germline V gene sequence: CDR1 MNHEY, CDR2 SMNVEV (reference sequence). The CDR3 runs 13 residues.